The next 22 T cell receptor beta chains were all read from a single sample in a study of T cells after yellow fever vaccination. TCRdb called the 5' RACE reads again in MiXCR, with one record for every CDR3 protein. The table includes about 340,000 distinct CDR3 sequences, 12% detected once. The material sequenced was CD4+ T cells sorted from PBMCs, taken 15 days after the yellow fever booster vaccination. The receptors here all came from a man aged 18 to 29 who received the YFV17D yellow fever vaccine.

This clonotype has more than one count but fewer than ten. The chain links TRBV11-3 to TRBJ2-1, with a weak D call TRBD2 (6 bases). Germline V CDR1 and CDR2: SGHNT, YENEEA. The V end lost 5 bases, the J end lost 7 bases, and 12 bases lay between the germline ends. The CDR3 extends over 13 amino acids. This CDR3 reads CASSRPGRNEQFF. The CDR3 DNA reads TGTGCCAGCAGCCGCCCAGGGAGGAATGAGCAGTTCTTC. Full variable domain (outside the CDR3, taken from reference TRBV11-3 and TRBJ2-1): EAGVVQSPRYKIIEKKQPVAFWCNPISGHNTLYWYLQNLGQGPELLIRYENEEAVDDSQLPKDRFSAERLKGVDSTLKIQPAELGDSAVYLCASSRPGRNEQFFGPGTRLTVL.

The chain joins TRBV15 to TRBJ2-6; no clear D gene. CDR3 size: 15 residues. Looked up from germline, CDR1 is LNHNV and CDR2 is YYDKDF (reference sequence). V lost 7 bases and J lost 1, with 11 bases in between. The CDR3 DNA sequence: TGTGCCACCACGAGAAGTCAGTCTGGGGCCAACGTCCTGACTTTC. Amino acids: CATTRSQSGANVLTF.

The table lists this clonotype with many counts. CDR3: CASSPRGQLSSGNTIYF. In nucleotides, the CDR3 is TGTGCCAGCAGCCCGAGGGGACAGCTCAGCTCTGGAAACACCATATATTTT. The chain carries TRBV7-6 and TRBJ1-3; 7 bases fit TRBD1. The CDR3 has 17 residues. CDR1 and CDR2 from the germline V gene are SGHVS and FNYEAQ. Trimming took 5 bases from V and 0 from J; bases not matched to a gene: 10. Looking up the rest from reference TRBV7-6 and TRBJ1-3 gives the full variable domain: GAGVSQSPRYKVTKRGQDVALRCDPISGHVSLYWYRQALGQGPEFLTYFNYEAQQDKSGLPNDRFSAERPEGSISTLTIQRTEQRDSAMYRCASSPRGQLSSGNTIYFGEGSWLTVV.

V is TRBV15 and J is TRBJ1-6; TRBD1 agrees at 10 bases. The CDR3 has 16 residues. V gave up 6 bases and J gave up 4 bases; unmatched junction bases: 6. Germline CDR1 is LNHNV and CDR2 is YYDKDF (reference sequence). CDR3 residues: CATRPDRGAYNSPLHF. In DNA, the CDR3 is TGTGCCACCAGACCGGACAGGGGGGCTTATAATTCACCCCTCCACTTT.

This clonotype was counted a few times. This sequence joins TRBV2 and TRBJ1-2; 7 bases match TRBD1. CDR1 SNHLY and CDR2 FYNNEI come from the germline V gene. Trimming took 3 bases from V and 6 from J; bases not matched to a gene: 4. The CDR3 spans 13 residues. CDR3 nucleotide sequence: TGTGCCAGCAGTGATGACAGGGACCATGGCTACACCTTC. It yields the protein CASSDDRDHGYTF.

This clonotype turned up a few times. The V gene is TRBV6-2 or TRBV6-3, the J gene TRBJ1-2; tentative D call: TRBD1 (5 bases). Germline lookup yields CDR1 MNHEY and CDR2 SVGEGT. Trimming stripped 2 bases from V and 2 bases from J, with 9 bases between. The CDR3 is 14 amino acids. CDR3 protein: CASSYGGSNYGYTF. In DNA, the CDR3 is TGTGCCAGCAGTTACGGGGGTTCGAACTATGGCTACACCTTC.

A few counts support this clonotype. The V and J genes are TRBV28 and TRBJ2-4; tentatively, D is TRBD1 (5 bases). Between the trimmed V and J ends, which lost 3 bases and 3 bases, there was a span of 21 bases. CDR1 and CDR2 from the germline V gene are MDHEN and SYDVKM. CDR3 length equals 18 residues. The CDR3 DNA follows: TGTGCCAGCAGTTTGGGGCAGGGAACGTCTCTGTTCAAAAACATTCAGTACTTC. The encoded protein is CASSLGQGTSLFKNIQYF. The entire variable domain, with the rest obtained from reference TRBV28 and TRBJ2-4, is as follows: DVKVTQSSRYLVKRTGEKVFLECVQDMDHENMFWYRQDPGLGLRLIYFSYDVKMKEKGDIPEGYSVSREKKERFSLILESASTNQTSMYLCASSLGQGTSLFKNIQYFGAGTRLSVL.

The gene calls are TRBV6-2 or TRBV6-3 and TRBJ2-3, with a weak D call TRBD1 (6 bases). The CDR3 is 15 amino acids. Germline values: CDR1 MNHEY, CDR2 SVGEGT. V was trimmed by 4 bases and J by 1 base, leaving 12 bases between them. The CDR3 spells CASSSARGGTDTQYF. CDR3 coding DNA: TGTGCCAGCAGTTCCGCCAGGGGAGGCACAGATACGCAGTATTTT.

This clonotype was seen a handful of times. This chain joins TRBV4-3 and TRBJ2-3; 9 bases map to TRBD2. J lost 1 base, V lost 3 bases, and 17 bases had no gene match. Germline V gene sequence: CDR1 LGHNA, CDR2 YSLEER. The CDR3 spans 20 residues. DNA of the CDR3: TGCGCCAGCAGCCACGAAGCTCGCTCCCTTAGCGGGGGACGCACAGATACGCAGTATTTT. This translates into CASSHEARSLSGGRTDTQYF.

This rearrangement joins TRBV19 to TRBJ2-7, with TRBD1 matching over 10 bases. The germline V gene has CDR1 LNHDA and CDR2 SQIVND (reference sequence). V lost 3 bases and J lost 6; bases outside the gene matches: 8. The CDR3 is 15 amino acids. The CDR3 region has the DNA TGTGCCAGTAGTATGGGACCGGGACAGGGGTCCGAGCAGTACTTC. Its translation: CASSMGPGQGSEQYF.

This clonotype was recorded a few times. The rearrangement uses TRBV24-1 and TRBJ1-1; D may be TRBD1 (6 bases). Germline V CDR1 and CDR2: KGHDR, SFDVKD. The CDR3 length is 15 residues. The V gene lost 5 bases and the J gene lost 6 bases, with 18 bases spanning the gap. The CDR3, as DNA: TGTGCCACCAGTGCCCCCACGGGGGCGAAGTCTGAAGCTTTCTTT. Amino acid sequence: CATSAPTGAKSEAFF.

This clonotype has a handful of counts. V and J are TRBV12-3 or TRBV12-4 and TRBJ2-7; 12 bases align to TRBD2. V trimming: 2 bases; J trimming: 2 bases; junction bases outside the gene matches: 1. The CDR3 spans 15 residues. CDR3 region: CASSLRLAGAYEQYF. In DNA, the CDR3 is TGTGCCAGCAGTTTAAGACTAGCGGGGGCCTACGAGCAGTACTTC.

This clonotype appeared many times. V gene TRBV10-3 combines with J gene TRBJ1-4; 8 bases fit TRBD1. CDR3 length equals 14 residues. Germline V gene sequence: CDR1 ENHRY, CDR2 SYGVKD. After removal of 5 bases from V and 8 bases from J, the junction contained 7 bases not matched to a gene. In DNA, the CDR3 is TGTGCCATCAGTCCGACAGGGGCGTCCGAAAAACTGTTTTTT. Translating it yields CAISPTGASEKLFF.

The chain joins TRBV5-1 to TRBJ1-2, with 8 bases fitting TRBD1. Trimming removed 5 bases from V and 6 bases from J; junction bases left unmatched: 9. The CDR3 consists of 14 residues. Germline V gene sequence: CDR1 SGHRS, CDR2 YFSETQ. In nucleotides, the CDR3 is TGCGCCAGCAGTGGACAGGGCTCTATGCATGGCTACACCTTC. It is translated as CASSGQGSMHGYTF. The complete variable domain, with remaining parts taken from reference TRBV5-1 and TRBJ1-2, reads KAGVTQTPRYLIKTRGQQVTLSCSPISGHRSVSWYQQTPGQGLQFLFEYFSETQRNKGNFPGRFSGRQFSNSRSEMNVSTLELGDSALYLCASSGQGSMHGYTFGSGTRLTVV.

V is TRBV3-1 and J is TRBJ2-7, with unresolved D. Trimming took off 1 base at V and 0 bases at J, with 10 bases between the two ends. The CDR3 spans 15 residues. Germline assignment: CDR1 LGHDT and CDR2 YNNKEL (reference sequence). CDR3 sequence: CASSQAYRSSYEQYF. CDR3 sequence (DNA): TGTGCCAGCAGCCAAGCGTATCGTAGCTCCTACGAGCAGTACTTC.

This clonotype came up a few times. This chain uses TRBV13 with TRBJ2-3; D uncertain. V was pared by 0 bases and J by 3 bases, with 13 bases between. The germline gives CDR1 PRHDT, CDR2 FYEKMQ (reference sequence). This CDR3 has 16 amino acids. The CDR3, as DNA: TGTGCCAGCAGCTTAGGCGCGCTAGGGAAAACAGATACGCAGTATTTT. Translating it yields CASSLGALGKTDTQYF.

This clonotype was counted between two and nine times. This rearrangement joins TRBV12-3 or TRBV12-4 to TRBJ2-1; the D call may be TRBD1 or TRBD2 (5 bases each). The CDR3 is made up of 15 amino acids. V was clipped by 3 bases and J by 5 bases, with 14 bases between them. CDR3 loop: CASSFLGGGHNEQFF. The CDR3 bases are TGTGCCAGCAGTTTTCTTGGGGGTGGGCACAATGAGCAGTTCTTC.

This clonotype came up many times. The genes are TRBV12-3 or TRBV12-4 and TRBJ2-5; D possibly corresponds to TRBD2 (5 bases). This CDR3 is built from 11 residues. V was shortened by 6 bases and J by 5 bases, with 7 bases between the two germline ends. Here the CDR3 reads CASSRGETQYF. As DNA, the CDR3 is TGTGCCAGCAGCCGCGGGGAGACCCAGTACTTC.

This clonotype was recorded at least ten times. The chain employs TRBV30 and TRBJ2-5, with no clear D. CDR3 length: 14 amino acids. V was clipped by 1 base and J by 5 bases, with 14 bases between them. The germline CDR1 and CDR2 sequences are GTSNPN and SVGIG (reference sequence). The CDR3 here is CAWSASLTAETQYF. DNA for the CDR3: TGTGCCTGGAGTGCTTCCCTGACCGCGGAGACCCAGTACTTC.

There are a few counts of this clonotype. Compared with germline, one end of the junction differs, possibly owing to a read error. The chain has TRBV19 and TRBJ2-2; a possible D gene is TRBD1 (5 bases). CDR1 is LNHDA and CDR2 is SQIVND in the germline V gene (reference sequence). The CDR3 is made up of 14 amino acids. The CDR3 DNA sequence: TGTGCCAGTAGTAAGCCAGACAGCACCGGAGAGCTGTTTTTT. Translation: CASSKPDSTGELFF.

This clonotype was picked up a small number of times. The chain has TRBV11-2 and TRBJ2-5, with 12 nucleotides matching TRBD2. Germline loops: CDR1 SGHAT, CDR2 FQNNGV. The CDR3 consists of 17 residues. Germline trimming cut 5 bases from V and 5 bases from J; bases unmatched to any gene: 12. Written as DNA, the CDR3 is TGTGCCAGCAGCCCCCGGCTAGCGGGGGGGTGGAGGGAGACCCAGTACTTC. It specifies CASSPRLAGGWRETQYF.

In its sample, this clonotype was seen a few times. V gene TRBV7-8 combines with J gene TRBJ2-1; 7 positions match TRBD1. V dropped 6 bases and J dropped 5; count of bases not matched to a gene: 7. In germline, CDR1 is SGHVS, CDR2 FQNEAQ. This CDR3 is 14 amino acids long. The CDR3 sequence is CASSRQGPNNEQFF. The CDR3 coding sequence is TGTGCCAGCAGTCGACAGGGTCCGAACAATGAGCAGTTCTTC.